The 28 T cell receptor beta chains below all came from one sample that was sequenced in a study of blood T cells in healthy people across ages (dated by TCRdb to 2015 to 2017). Libraries were prepared through 5' RACE. The instrument given in TCRdb is Illumina HiSeq 2500. A second roughly 6 to 11 cycle PCR used a sample-barcoded 5' primer and a J-beta primer mix. In TCRdb, the public reads were trimmed at Q25 with fastp and aligned with MiXCR, with productive beta chains retained. Rows with a matching CDR3 protein are joined into one entry that keeps the most common DNA and genes. Across this sample there are 1.5 million to 2 million distinct CDR3 sequences, with around half seen only once. 2.1% of the sample is held by the ten biggest clonotypes. What was sequenced was blood. The receptors originated from a woman aged 40 to 50 in good health.

This rearrangement joins TRBV5-1 to TRBJ1-4; D is unresolved. CDR1 and CDR2 from the germline V gene are SGHRS and YFSETQ. This CDR3 region has 14 residues. V lost 4 bases and J 4 bases, leaving 11 bases between the germline ends. The CDR3 here is CASSPLTDNEKLFF. CDR3 nucleotide sequence: TGCGCCAGCAGCCCGCTTACCGATAATGAAAAACTGTTTTTT.

The rearrangement links TRBV4-2 to TRBJ2-7; D possibly matches TRBD1 or TRBD2 (5 bases each). The CDR3 loop spans 16 amino acids. Per the germline V gene, CDR1 is LGHNA and CDR2 is YNFKEQ. V was trimmed by 4 bases and J by 8 bases, leaving 24 bases between them. CDR3 nucleotide sequence: TGTGCCAGCAGCCTTGTCAACAGGCGGGCGCATACGAAGCAGTACTTC. Its protein product is CASSLVNRRAHTKQYF.

The chain couples TRBV4-1 to TRBJ1-6; D is ambiguous. CDR1 and CDR2 from the germline V gene are MGHRA and YSYEKL. Trimming removed 1 base at V and 7 bases at J, with 8 bases between. This CDR3 is built from 14 residues. CDR3 residues: CASSQGPTNSPLHF. In DNA, the CDR3 is TGCGCCAGCAGCCAAGGTCCTACGAATTCACCCCTCCACTTT.

This clonotype showed up just once. The CDR3 loop reads CASSKPGQGHGEAFF. CDR3 nucleotides: TGTGCCAGCAGTAAACCGGGACAGGGGCATGGTGAAGCTTTCTTT. This rearrangement joins TRBV28 to TRBJ1-1; 10 nucleotides align to TRBD1. With V trimmed by 5 bases and J by 7 bases, 10 bases remained unmatched. Per the germline V gene, CDR1 is MDHEN and CDR2 is SYDVKM. CDR3 size: 15 residues. Full variable domain (remainder filled in from reference TRBV28 and TRBJ1-1): DVKVTQSSRYLVKRTGEKVFLECVQDMDHENMFWYRQDPGLGLRLIYFSYDVKMKEKGDIPEGYSVSREKKERFSLILESASTNQTSMYLCASSKPGQGHGEAFFGQGTRLTVV.

This sequence joins TRBV4-3 and TRBJ2-6; TRBD1 aligns across 7 bases. CDR3 size: 17 residues. Germline lookup yields CDR1 LGHNA and CDR2 YSLEER. V was pared by 1 base and J by 1 base, with 4 bases of the junction left unmatched. CDR3 sequence: CASSQAGQISGANVLTF. For the CDR3, the DNA is TGCGCCAGCAGCCAAGCGGGACAGATTTCTGGGGCCAACGTCCTGACTTTC.

The CDR3 coding sequence is TGCAGTGCTCCCCGATGGCAGGGACCGGAGACCCAGTACTTC. Translated, it gives CSAPRWQGPETQYF. The chain links TRBV20-1 to TRBJ2-5; either TRBD1 or TRBD2 may fit D (5 bases each). The germline gives CDR1 DFQATT, CDR2 SNEGSKA (reference sequence). The CDR3 runs 14 residues. Trimming removed 5 bases from V and 5 bases from J, with 18 bases in between.

The chain uses TRBV7-2 and TRBJ2-2; D is unclear. Trimming pared 1 base from V and 3 bases from J, leaving 9 bases between. The CDR3 is 15 amino acids. The V gene's germline CDR1 is SGHTA and CDR2 FQGNSA. For the CDR3, the DNA is TGTGCCAGCAGCTTAGGGTGGCCGGACACCGGGGAGCTGTTTTTT. Translation gives CASSLGWPDTGELFF.

This clonotype came up a few times. The CDR3 coding sequence is TGTGCCAGCAGAAGAGGACCTCGAGTTTCTGGGGCCAACGTCCTGACTTTC. Translation gives CASRRGPRVSGANVLTF. The chain is built from TRBV28 and TRBJ2-6; D unclear. Germline-derived CDR1 and CDR2 are MDHEN and SYDVKM. V was trimmed by 6 bases and J by 1 base, leaving 16 bases between them. The CDR3 sequence is 17 residues long. Full variable domain (outside the CDR3, taken from reference TRBV28 and TRBJ2-6): DVKVTQSSRYLVKRTGEKVFLECVQDMDHENMFWYRQDPGLGLRLIYFSYDVKMKEKGDIPEGYSVSREKKERFSLILESASTNQTSMYLCASRRGPRVSGANVLTFGAGSRLTVL.

The rearrangement joins TRBV7-2 to TRBJ2-4; 7 bases map to TRBD2. Germline loops: CDR1 SGHTA, CDR2 FQGNSA. The CDR3 runs 16 residues. Trimming cost V 2 bases and J 2 bases; bases outside gene matches: 6. The CDR3 spells CASSLFSGLTKNIQYF. CDR3 sequence (DNA): TGTGCCAGCAGCTTATTTAGCGGGTTAACCAAAAACATTCAGTACTTC.

The rearrangement joins TRBV28 to TRBJ2-5, with 9 bases lining up with TRBD2. The V segment lost 6 bases and the J segment 11 bases; nucleotides outside the gene matches: 16. The germline V gene encodes CDR1 MDHEN and CDR2 SYDVKM. This CDR3 is built from 15 residues. CDR3 in DNA: TGTGCCAGCAGAAAAGCGGGACTAGCCACTTGGGAGCAGTACTTC. The encoded protein is CASRKAGLATWEQYF.

The chain combines TRBV27 with TRBJ1-2; D is unresolved. The germline CDR1 and CDR2 sequences are MNHEY and SMNVEV (reference sequence). There are 15 residues in the CDR3. The V and J ends lost 5 bases and 6 bases respectively, with 19 bases between them. The CDR3 spells CASSLNLQAWNGYTF. The DNA of the CDR3 is TGTGCCAGCAGTCTCAACCTGCAGGCCTGGAATGGCTACACCTTC.

V usage is TRBV20-1 and J usage is TRBJ1-6; 9 positions agree with TRBD1. After removal of 4 bases from V and 7 bases from J, the junction contained 11 bases not matched to a gene. Germline CDR1 reads DFQATT; CDR2 reads SNEGSKA (reference sequence). The length of the CDR3 is 16 residues. DNA of the CDR3: TGCAGTGCTAAGGACAGGGGAGTCCGTCGGAATTCACCCCTCCACTTT. It yields the protein CSAKDRGVRRNSPLHF.

This clonotype turned up a few times. The chain employs TRBV4-1 and TRBJ1-5; D gene unclear. Trimming removed 4 bases at V and 6 bases at J, with 13 bases between. The CDR3 length is 14 residues. Germline loops: CDR1 MGHRA, CDR2 YSYEKL. For the CDR3, the DNA is TGCGCCAGCAGCCCGGTCCGGGAGGTTCAGCCCCAGCATTTT. Translating gives CASSPVREVQPQHF.

The gene calls are TRBV5-6 and TRBJ2-5; 8 nucleotides align to TRBD2. The CDR3 sequence is 15 residues long. The germline CDR1 and CDR2 sequences are SGHDT and YYEEEE. With 2 bases clipped from V and 5 bases from J, the junction kept 8 bases outside the gene matches. CDR3 in DNA: TGTGCCAGCAGCTTACCGGGACTAGTGGGCGAGACCCAGTACTTC. Amino acids: CASSLPGLVGETQYF.

With regard to this clonotype: The junction and the germline gene differ at one end; a read error may be behind it. The gene calls are TRBV7-7 and TRBJ2-7, with D possibly being TRBD2 (6 bases). Germline lookup yields CDR1 SSHAT and CDR2 FNYEAQ (reference sequence). The CDR3 is made up of 14 amino acids. The CDR3 is CASSVGGADSEQYF. The DNA for the CDR3 is TGTGCTAGCAGCGTAGGCGGGGCGGATAGCGAGCAGTACTTC.

The chain combines TRBV2 with TRBJ2-5; maybe TRBD1 (6 bases). CDR3 length: 13 amino acids. V lost 4 bases to trimming and J lost 5 bases, with 11 bases between them. The V gene's germline CDR1 is SNHLY and CDR2 FYNNEI. The CDR3 spells CASSGTVGETQYF. CDR3 bases: TGTGCCAGCAGTGGGACAGTGGGGGAGACCCAGTACTTC.

Comments on this clonotype: At one end, the junction sequence differs from germline, possibly due to a read error. The chain combines TRBV14 with TRBJ2-1, with TRBD2 matching over 12 bases. The CDR3 contains 17 residues. Looked up from germline, CDR1 is SGHDN and CDR2 is FVKESK. As DNA, the CDR3 is TGTGCCGGCAGCCAAGAGTCGGGGACTAGCGGGTTCAATGAGCAGTTCTTC. It codes for CAGSQESGTSGFNEQFF.

This clonotype was found a few times. The CDR3 coding sequence is TGCAGTGCTCAAAGGCGACAGAGGCAAGAGACCCAGTACTTC. This translates into CSAQRRQRQETQYF. The J gene is TRBJ2-5, the V gene TRBV20-1; possibly TRBD1 for D (5 bases). Trimming cost V 5 bases and J 2 bases, with 15 bases left between them. From germline, CDR1 is DFQATT and CDR2 SNEGSKA (reference sequence). The CDR3 length is 14 residues.

This chain links TRBV4-3 with TRBJ1-2, with D perhaps matching TRBD1 (6 bases). The germline V gene has CDR1 LGHNA and CDR2 YSLEER. The CDR3 has 16 residues. V lost 4 bases and J lost 3, with 18 bases in between. The CDR3 spells CASSRKLGGGHYGYTF. The CDR3 bases are TGCGCCAGCAGCCGAAAGTTAGGGGGTGGGCACTATGGCTACACCTTC.

In this sample, this clonotype turned up a few times. The chain employs TRBV15 and TRBJ2-1; 9 positions agree with TRBD2. The CDR3 contains 16 residues. Germline V gives CDR1 LNHNV, CDR2 YYDKDF (reference sequence). V gave up 1 base and J gave up 4 bases; unmatched junction bases: 5. The CDR3 DNA reads TGTGCCACCAGCAGAGTTAGCGGGGGACCTTACAATGAGCAGTTCTTC. Amino acid sequence: CATSRVSGGPYNEQFF.

This clonotype has only a few counts. The chain recombines TRBV6-2 or TRBV6-3 with TRBJ2-7, with D possibly TRBD1 on 6 matching bases. Trimming cost V 7 bases and J 4 bases, with 23 bases left between them. Per the germline V gene, CDR1 is MNHEY and CDR2 is SVGEGT. The CDR3 is 16 residues long. CDR3 residues: CASIGWTANLVYEQYF. CDR3 coding DNA: TGTGCCAGCATCGGGTGGACAGCCAATCTGGTTTACGAGCAGTACTTC.

There are a few counts of this clonotype. The V call is TRBV3-1, the J call TRBJ1-1; unclear D gene. CDR1 and CDR2 (germline): LGHDT, YNNKEL (reference sequence). CDR3 size: 14 residues. Between the trimmed V and J ends, which lost 1 base and 2 bases, there was a span of 8 bases. The CDR3 DNA reads as TGTGCCAGCAGCCAAGGACAAATCAACACTGAAGCTTTCTTT. It is translated as CASSQGQINTEAFF.

This clonotype was seen more than once but under ten times. The gene calls are TRBV7-9 and TRBJ2-7; D is uncertain. This CDR3 region has 14 residues. The germline gives CDR1 SEHNR, CDR2 FQNEAQ (reference sequence). Trimming left V 2 bases short and J 3 bases short, with 11 bases between. This CDR3 reads CASSLPRASYEQYF. In nucleotides, the CDR3 is TGTGCCAGCAGCTTACCCCGGGCGAGCTACGAGCAGTACTTC.

The CDR3 region has the DNA TGTGCCAGCAGTTTTATAATAACCTACGAGCAGTACTTC. Encoded protein: CASSFIITYEQYF. V and J are TRBV28 and TRBJ2-7; no reliable D call. The CDR3 sequence is 13 residues long. The V gene's germline CDR1 is MDHEN and CDR2 SYDVKM. Trimming left V 3 bases short and J 2 bases short, with 8 bases between.

The chain links TRBV20-1 to TRBJ2-1; TRBD2 aligns across 11 bases. Unmatched junction bases numbered 3, after V lost 0 bases and J lost 5 bases. CDR1 and CDR2 (germline): DFQATT, SNEGSKA (reference sequence). The CDR3 extends over 15 amino acids. The CDR3 region is CSARDKLAGDNEQFF. The CDR3 region has the DNA TGCAGTGCTAGAGATAAACTAGCGGGGGACAATGAGCAGTTCTTC.

The V gene is TRBV6-5, the J gene TRBJ2-2, with 7 bases aligning to TRBD2. The CDR3 loop spans 16 amino acids. J was trimmed by 5 bases and V by 6 bases; bases with no gene match: 12. Germline V gene lookup returns CDR1 MNHEY and CDR2 SVGAGI. CDR3 sequence (DNA): TGTGCCAGCAGCCCCTCGTGGGGGGGGGATACCGGGGAGCTGTTTTTT. This gives the protein CASSPSWGGDTGELFF.

J is TRBJ1-6 and V is TRBV27, with D unresolved. The CDR3 totals 16 residues. V lost 5 bases and J lost 7, with 18 bases in between. Germline V lookup: CDR1 MNHEY, CDR2 SMNVEV (reference sequence). Written as DNA, the CDR3 is TGTGCCAGCAGTCCCCCCCGAAGGGCAGGCAATTCACCCCTCCACTTT. Translated: CASSPPRRAGNSPLHF.

The V and J genes are TRBV15 and TRBJ1-1; D is possibly TRBD1 (5 bases). CDR1 LNHNV and CDR2 YYDKDF come from the germline V gene (reference sequence). V lost 2 bases and J 0 bases, leaving 13 bases between the germline ends. The CDR3 has 16 residues. CDR3 in amino acids: CATSRQRRGLNTEAFF. The CDR3 DNA reads as TGTGCCACCAGCAGACAACGTAGGGGCCTGAACACTGAAGCTTTCTTT. The whole variable domain, filled in from reference TRBV15 and TRBJ1-1, reads DAMVIQNPRYQVTQFGKPVTLSCSQTLNHNVMYWYQQKSSQAPKLLFHYYDKDFNNEADTPDNFQSRRPNTSFCFLDIRSPGLGDTAMYLCATSRQRRGLNTEAFFGQGTRLTVV.